The sequence of this T cell receptor (beta chain) was determined in a study of T cell repertoires in cytomegalovirus infection. Study-wide background: HLA-C-restricted CMV epitopes, recently identified, and well-studied HLA-B-restricted ones were used by the study. Both CMV infection and a matching HLA type were indicated by public TCR beta signatures. Study-level points and caveats: CMV-specific TCR beta clonotypes restricted by HLA-C were the ones dominating the ex vivo response.

TCRdb redid the calling of the reads with MiXCR, one entry per CDR3 protein. The table has roughly 700,000 distinct CDR3 sequences, roughly 33% seen once. About this clonotype itself: The antigen remains unidentified.

This CDR3 region has 16 residues. With V trimmed by 6 bases and J by 2 bases, 12 bases remained unmatched. V is TRBV12-3 or TRBV12-4 and J is TRBJ1-2, with 7 positions matching TRBD1. The TCR originated in a human donor in good health (CMV status not recorded). Some clones in this sample may be carry-over from other donors' samples. This material consisted of cultured PBMCs, taken from culture after CMV antigen stimulation. The CDR3 loop is CASSLPFRGGNYGYTF. The CDR3 DNA reads as TGTGCCAGCAGCCTACCCTTCCGAGGGGGCAACTATGGCTACACCTTC.